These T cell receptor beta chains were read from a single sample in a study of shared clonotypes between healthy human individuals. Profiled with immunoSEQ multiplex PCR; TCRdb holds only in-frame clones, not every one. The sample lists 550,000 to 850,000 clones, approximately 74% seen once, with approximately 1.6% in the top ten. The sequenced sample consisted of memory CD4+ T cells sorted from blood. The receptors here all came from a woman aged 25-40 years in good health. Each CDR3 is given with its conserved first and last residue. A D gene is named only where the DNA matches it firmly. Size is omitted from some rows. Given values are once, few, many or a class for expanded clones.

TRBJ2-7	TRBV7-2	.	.	TGTGCCAGCAGCTATAGGACGGATCCCGAGCAGTACTTC	CASSYRTDPEQYF
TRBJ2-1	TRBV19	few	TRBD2	TGTGCCAGTAGTACAAGGAGCGGGGTCTACAATGAGCAGTTCTTC	CASSTRSGVYNEQFF
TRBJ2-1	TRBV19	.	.	TGTGCCACCCACCGGGCCGGACAGTACAATGAGCAGTTCTTC	CATHRAGQYNEQFF
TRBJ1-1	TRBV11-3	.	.	TGTGCCAGCAGCCTCCAGGGCGACACTGAAGCTTTCTTT	CASSLQGDTEAFF
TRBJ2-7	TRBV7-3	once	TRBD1	TGTGCCAGCAGCTTAGGGACGGGACAGGGAGGCGAGCAGTACTTC	CASSLGTGQGGEQYF
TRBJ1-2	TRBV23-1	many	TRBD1	TGCGCCAGCAGTCAATCCAACAGGGGGCGCGAGTATGGCTACACCTTC	CASSQSNRGREYGYTF
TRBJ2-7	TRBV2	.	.	TGTGCCAGCCGCAACCACTACGAGCAGTACTTC	CASRNHYEQYF
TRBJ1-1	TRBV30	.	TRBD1	TGTGCCTGGAGGGCAGGGGGCGGATCTGAAGCTTTCTTT	CAWRAGGGSEAFF
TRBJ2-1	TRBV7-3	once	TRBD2	TGTGCCAGCAGCCCTAGCGGGAGCAACAATGAGCAGTTCTTC	CASSPSGSNNEQFF
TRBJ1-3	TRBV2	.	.	TGTGCCAGCCGAGGGAGCTCTGGAAACACCATATATTTT	CASRGSSGNTIYF
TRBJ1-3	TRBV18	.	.	TGTGCCAGCTCACCAACCGAGGTTATCTCTGGAAACACCATATATTTT	CASSPTEVISGNTIYF
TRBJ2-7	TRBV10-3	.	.	TGTGCCATCGAACCCTACGAGCAGTACTTC	CAIEPYEQYF
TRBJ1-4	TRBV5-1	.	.	TGCGCCAGCAGCGTCGGACAGACAACTAATGAAAAACTGTTTTTT	CASSVGQTTNEKLFF
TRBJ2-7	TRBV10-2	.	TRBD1	TGCGCCGCCGCGACAGGGGGCCTCTACGAGCAGTACTTC	CAAATGGLYEQYF
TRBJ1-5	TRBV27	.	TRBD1	TGTGCCAGCAGCGGGACAGGGGGCTTTCAGCCCCAGCATTTT	CASSGTGGFQPQHF
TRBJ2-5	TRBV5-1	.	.	TGCGCCAGCAGCTTGTTCTCCGCTGAGAGGGAGACCCAGTACTTC	CASSLFSAERETQYF
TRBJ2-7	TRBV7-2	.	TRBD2	TGTGCCAGCAGCTTAGTCTTGAGTCTAGCGGAGCGCGAGCAGTACTTC	CASSLVLSLAEREQYF
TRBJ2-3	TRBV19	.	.	TGTGCCAGTAGTATAGCTGGAGCAGATACGCAGTATTTT	CASSIAGADTQYF
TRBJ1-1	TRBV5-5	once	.	TGTGCCAGCAGTACAAGGAGGGCAGAGCTGAACACTGAAGCTTTCTTT	CASSTRRAELNTEAFF
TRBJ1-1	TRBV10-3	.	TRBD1	TGTGCCATCAGTACTTCCGGGACAGACACTGAAGCTTTCTTT	CAISTSGTDTEAFF
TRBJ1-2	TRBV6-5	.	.	TGTGCAAGCTGGGGTCATGGCTACACCTTC	CASWGHGYTF
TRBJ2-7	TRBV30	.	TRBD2	TGTGCCTGGAGTATTAGCGGGAGGGGGTACGAGCAGTACTTC	CAWSISGRGYEQYF
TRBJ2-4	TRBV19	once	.	TGTGCCAGTAGTAGACAGAAAAACATTCAGTACTTC	CASSRQKNIQYF
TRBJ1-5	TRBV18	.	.	TGTGCCAGCTCACCGGCAGGGAAGGATCAGCCCCAGCATTTT	CASSPAGKDQPQHF
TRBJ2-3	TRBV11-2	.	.	TGTGCCAGCAGCCCTCAGCTAGCAACAGATACGCAGTATTTT	CASSPQLATDTQYF
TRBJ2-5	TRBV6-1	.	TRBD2	TGTGCCAGCAGTGAAGGTTGGGGGAGGGAGGAGGAGACCCAGTACTTC	CASSEGWGREEETQYF
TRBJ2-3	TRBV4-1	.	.	TGCGCCAGCAGCCAAGAGAGCAGGGCTGGCACAGATACGCAGTATTTT	CASSQESRAGTDTQYF
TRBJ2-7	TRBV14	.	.	TGTGCCAGCAGCCAAGTTTTGGTACCGCTTTTCGAGCAGTACTTC	CASSQVLVPLFEQYF
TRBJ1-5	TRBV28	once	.	TGTGCCAGCAGTTTACTAGCGGGAAATAGCAATCAGCCCCAGCATTTT	CASSLLAGNSNQPQHF